This TCR beta chain was retrieved from a study of blood T cell repertoires in COVID-19. Turning to the study itself: Both acute and convalescent COVID-19 samples were obtained from the United States, Italy and Spain. Sources were T cells, B-cell-depleted T cells, or PBMCs; the material itself was cDNA or gDNA.

The authors' processing: Estimation of nucleated cell counts relied on the amplification of reference gene primers. The data were produced by immunoSEQ multiplex PCR, yet TCRdb's version contains in-frame clones alone and is incomplete. The V and J calls and the clone size are those of that table, but D and trimming were determined from the DNA. The sample shows 110,000 or so clones, 87% of them seen only once. Trimming stripped 6 bases from V and 9 bases from J, with 21 bases between. The CDR3 has 15 residues. Germline V gives CDR1 KGHSH, CDR2 LQKENI. This clone was observed a few times. V and J are TRBV18 and TRBJ1-5; D uncertain. Sample: peripheral blood. The TCR was taken from a human donor in a cohort sampled during active COVID-19. In nucleotides, the CDR3 is TGTGCCAGCTCCCAAGACGGAGGTACCAATTCGCCCCAGCATTTT. This translates into CASSQDGGTNSPQHF.